This T cell receptor beta chain was identified during a study of cytomegalovirus exposure and HLA in healthy donors. Trimming took 4 bases from V and 5 from J, leaving 20 bases between them. The CDR3 has 17 amino acids. For this clone: Its matching antigen is unknown.

PCR used 60 Vbeta primers and 13 Jbeta primers. Per the study methods: Roughly 80 million unique TCR beta chains, about 12 million shared, were counted in a later analysis. TCRdb's copy holds only in-frame clones and misses some; the assay was immunoSEQ multiplex PCR. The D gene and trimming were derived from the DNA, and the V and J assignments and clone size from that table. This table has around 100,000 clones, about three quarters appearing once. Study observations and caveats: Roughly even sequencing depth across donors was the assumption behind the presence/absence analyses. Productive rates of about 87% or about 30% were seen for most TCR beta V segments in an earlier analysis.

The material sequenced was PBMCs. This TCR was recovered from a man between 60 and 75 years old in good health and CMV-seropositive. The rearrangement uses TRBV23-1 and TRBJ2-2, with D maybe TRBD1 (6 bases). TRBV23-1 counts as an open reading frame of uncertain function. CDR3: CASSRLPTRGETGELFF. In DNA form, the CDR3 reads TGCGCCAGCAGTCGCCTCCCCACCAGGGGAGAAACCGGGGAGCTGTTTTTT.